The 9 T cell receptor beta chains below come from one sample, sequenced in a study of blood T cell repertoires in COVID-19. Assay used: immunoSEQ multiplex PCR; TCRdb lists only in-frame clones, some missing. The data contain 40,000 to 50,000 clones, around 87% of them singletons. The sequencing input was peripheral blood. The receptors were gathered from a man aged 25-45 years with active or convalescent COVID-19.

This sequence joins TRBV25-1 and TRBJ2-3; D perhaps matches TRBD1 (6 bases). The V end was cut by 7 bases, the J end by 0 bases, with 20 bases between. Germline CDR1 reads MGHDK; CDR2 reads SYGVNS. The CDR3 totals 17 residues. Written as DNA, the CDR3 is TGTGCCAGCACTGGGATAAAACAGGGTACGAGCACAGATACGCAGTATTTT. Its protein product is CASTGIKQGTSTDTQYF.

The rearrangement uses TRBV6-4 and TRBJ2-3; TRBD2 matches at 9 bases. The CDR3 consists of 14 residues. In germline, CDR1 is MRHNA, CDR2 SNTAGT. V shed 6 bases and J 3 bases; nucleotides not matched to a gene: 4. The CDR3 here is CASSPAGGTDTQYF. In DNA, the CDR3 is TGTGCCAGCAGCCCAGCGGGGGGTACAGATACGCAGTATTTT.

This chain's CDR3 is CASSWDLAGVDTQYF. Here the CDR3 DNA reads TGTGCCAGCAGCTGGGACCTAGCGGGAGTAGATACGCAGTATTTT. The genes are TRBV7-2 and TRBJ2-3; 10 nucleotides align to TRBD2. The CDR3 loop spans 15 amino acids. Germline CDR1 is SGHTA and CDR2 is FQGNSA. V gave up 4 bases and J gave up 5 bases; unmatched junction bases: 6.

The V call is TRBV5-1, the J call TRBJ1-6; 7 bases map to TRBD1. There are 14 residues in the CDR3. Losses at the gene ends were 7 bases for V and 5 bases for J; bases not matched to a gene: 6. Germline V gene sequence: CDR1 SGHRS, CDR2 YFSETQ. The CDR3 nucleotides are TGCGCCAGCGGTGAGGGGACAGATAATTCACCCCTCCACTTT. Translated, it gives CASGEGTDNSPLHF. Full variable domain (missing parts from reference TRBV5-1 and TRBJ1-6): KAGVTQTPRYLIKTRGQQVTLSCSPISGHRSVSWYQQTPGQGLQFLFEYFSETQRNKGNFPGRFSGRQFSNSRSEMNVSTLELGDSALYLCASGEGTDNSPLHFGNGTRLTVT.

The CDR3 nucleotides are TGTGCCAGTACCCTCGGAGGGGGCTCGGAAAAACTGTTTTTT. This translates into CASTLGGGSEKLFF. The chain has TRBV19 and TRBJ1-4; 7 bases line up with TRBD1. The CDR3 sequence is 14 residues long. With V trimmed by 7 bases and J by 8 bases, 10 bases remained unmatched. Germline V CDR1 and CDR2: LNHDA, SQIVND (reference sequence).

This rearrangement joins TRBV6-5 to TRBJ2-3; weak D call: TRBD1 (5 bases). V was trimmed by 6 bases and J by 1 base, leaving 14 bases between them. CDR3 size: 15 residues. Looked up from germline, CDR1 is MNHEY and CDR2 is SVGAGI. The CDR3 loop is CASRYRTPRTDTQYF. As DNA, the CDR3 is TGTGCCAGCAGGTATAGGACACCTCGCACAGATACGCAGTATTTT.

The chain carries TRBV4-3 and TRBJ1-5; the D is unclear. The CDR3 has 15 amino acids. V lost 0 bases, J lost 6 bases, and 12 bases lay in between. From germline, CDR1 is LGHNA and CDR2 YSLEER. This CDR3 reads CASSQDKVGSQPQHF. The CDR3 DNA sequence: TGCGCCAGCAGCCAAGATAAGGTAGGGAGTCAGCCCCAGCATTTT.

The CDR3 is CSVKRTAYEQYV. CDR3 nucleotide sequence: TGCAGCGTGAAGAGGACAGCCTACGAGCAGTACGTC. The gene calls are TRBV29-1 and TRBJ2-7; possibly TRBD1 for D (6 bases). V lost 6 bases to trimming and J lost 2 bases, with 11 bases between them. CDR1 and CDR2 (germline): SQVTM, ANQGSEA. The CDR3 has 12 residues.

The CDR3 spells CATSGSVRRTGELFF. DNA of the CDR3: TGTGCCACCAGCGGGAGTGTTCGACGCACCGGGGAGCTGTTTTTT. The chain carries TRBV24-1 and TRBJ2-2; D perhaps matches TRBD2 (6 bases). The CDR3 length is 15 residues. Germline V gene lookup returns CDR1 KGHDR and CDR2 SFDVKD. Trimming pared 7 bases from V and 4 bases from J, leaving 15 bases between.